This T cell receptor beta chain was retrieved from a study of shared clonotypes between healthy human individuals. TCRdb keeps only in-frame clones here, not all; method: immunoSEQ multiplex PCR. The table has about 1.5 million clones, approximately 97% seen once. All of the donors resided in Nashville, Tennessee, and each was a Caucasian adult. With 7 bases removed from V and 2 bases from J, the gap between germline ends came to 11 bases. This CDR3 contains 12 residues. CDR1 is SQVTM and CDR2 is ANQGSEA in the germline V gene. The chain has TRBV29-1 and TRBJ2-5; TRBD1 is a possible D gene (6 bases). Sequencing input: naive CD4+ T cells sorted from blood. The subset here: CD45RA+ positively selected. The TCR comes from a man younger than 40 in good health. DNA for the CDR3: TGCAGCGCCTCGGGGACACAAGAGACCCAGTACTTC. Protein sequence: CSASGTQETQYF.